The 24 T cell receptor beta chains below all came from one sample that was sequenced in a study of shared clonotypes between healthy human individuals. This table comes from immunoSEQ multiplex PCR, and its TCRdb copy is limited to in-frame clones, with some not included. The table has approximately 1,000,000 clones, roughly 80% seen once. The specimen was memory CD4+ T cells from PBMCs. Subset noted: CD45RA-negative fraction. These receptors were obtained from a man younger than 30 in good health. Some clones in this sample may be carry-over from other donors' samples.

The rearrangement links TRBV29-1 to TRBJ1-2, with 7 bases that match TRBD1. The CDR3 is made up of 11 amino acids. V lost 4 bases and J lost 6; bases outside the gene matches: 2. Looked up from germline, CDR1 is SQVTM and CDR2 is ANQGSEA. DNA of the CDR3: TGCAGCGTTGGGACAGGCGATGGCTACACCTTC. Its protein is CSVGTGDGYTF.

This rearrangement joins TRBV6-6 to TRBJ1-1, with D possibly being TRBD1 (5 bases). The CDR3 consists of 15 residues. CDR1 and CDR2 (germline): MNHNY, SVGAGI (reference sequence). Trimming cost V 4 bases and J 3 bases, with 15 bases left between them. In nucleotides, the CDR3 is TGTGCCAGCAGTTTTCCCGGGACCGCAGACACTGAAGCTTTCTTT. Amino acids: CASSFPGTADTEAFF.

The chain carries TRBV5-1 and TRBJ2-2; D unclear. The V and J ends lost 4 bases and 0 bases respectively, with 7 bases between them. This CDR3 region has 14 residues. Germline V gives CDR1 SGHRS, CDR2 YFSETQ. Here the CDR3 reads CASSPAPNTGELFF. DNA for the CDR3: TGCGCCAGCAGCCCTGCACCGAACACCGGGGAGCTGTTTTTT. Full variable domain (outside the CDR3, taken from reference TRBV5-1 and TRBJ2-2): KAGVTQTPRYLIKTRGQQVTLSCSPISGHRSVSWYQQTPGQGLQFLFEYFSETQRNKGNFPGRFSGRQFSNSRSEMNVSTLELGDSALYLCASSPAPNTGELFFGEGSRLTVL.

This clone was detected many times. This CDR3 is also generated by other DNA sequences in the sample. The V and J genes are TRBV15 and TRBJ1-1; the D is unclear. Germline V gene lookup returns CDR1 LNHNV and CDR2 YYDKDF (reference sequence). The CDR3 covers 16 residues. Trimming took off 0 bases at V and 0 bases at J, with 11 bases between the two ends. The CDR3 DNA is TGTGCCACCAGCAGAGATATAGTGGAGATGAACACTGAAGCTTTCTTT. Translation: CATSRDIVEMNTEAFF.

The V call is TRBV15, the J call TRBJ1-3; perhaps TRBD1 as D (5 bases). The CDR3 consists of 16 residues. The V gene's germline CDR1 is LNHNV and CDR2 YYDKDF (reference sequence). V dropped 0 bases and J dropped 0 bases, with 9 bases sitting between them. CDR3 coding DNA: TGTGCCACCAGCAGAGATCTCGGACACTCTGGAAACACCATATATTTT. Its protein is CATSRDLGHSGNTIYF.

The table lists this clone with a few counts. The chain joins TRBV4-1 to TRBJ2-3; D is possibly TRBD2 (6 bases). CDR3 length: 16 residues. V lost 5 bases to trimming and J lost 1 base, with 16 bases between them. The germline gives CDR1 MGHRA, CDR2 YSYEKL. The CDR3 loop reads CASSSTPLAGTDTQYF. In DNA, the CDR3 is TGCGCCAGCAGCTCAACCCCCTTAGCGGGCACAGATACGCAGTATTTT.

This clone turned up a few times. The chain links TRBV19 to TRBJ1-4, with D maybe TRBD1 (5 bases). Germline CDR1 LNHDA, CDR2 SQIVND (reference sequence). This CDR3 contains 14 residues. V lost 7 bases and J 8 bases, leaving 17 bases between the germline ends. The CDR3 loop reads CASIGGVTGEKLFF. The DNA for the CDR3 is TGTGCCAGTATCGGAGGGGTGACGGGAGAAAAACTGTTTTTT.

The rearrangement links TRBV9 to TRBJ2-2; 7 nucleotides agree with TRBD2. The CDR3 totals 17 residues. Germline values: CDR1 SGDLS, CDR2 YYNGEE. V trimming: 4 bases; J trimming: 7 bases; junction bases outside the gene matches: 16. In nucleotides, the CDR3 is TGTGCCAGCAGCTCGGGGTCTAGTGGGAGGGCCATCGGGGAGCTGTTTTTT. Amino acids: CASSSGSSGRAIGELFF.

The chain links TRBV27 to TRBJ2-1; D call uncertain. Per the germline V gene, CDR1 is MNHEY and CDR2 is SMNVEV (reference sequence). The CDR3 sequence is 11 residues long. V lost 6 bases and J 9 bases, leaving 9 bases between the germline ends. CDR3 amino acids: CASRTFGEQFF. The CDR3 DNA sequence: TGTGCCAGCAGGACTTTCGGTGAGCAGTTCTTC.

The chain combines TRBV6-5 with TRBJ1-1, with D possibly being TRBD1 (5 bases). The V gene's germline CDR1 is MNHEY and CDR2 SVGAGI. There are 16 residues in the CDR3. V was cut by 4 bases and J by 0 bases, with 15 bases left in between. In DNA form, the CDR3 reads TGTGCCAGCAGTTTGGGTTTGGGGGGAATGAACACTGAAGCTTTCTTT. As protein: CASSLGLGGMNTEAFF.

The chain has TRBV2 and TRBJ1-5; perhaps TRBD1 as D (6 bases). The CDR3 spans 15 residues. V was cut by 1 base and J by 7 bases, with 14 bases left in between. Germline V gene lookup returns CDR1 SNHLY and CDR2 FYNNEI. The DNA for the CDR3 is TGTGCCAGCAGTGAAGATAGGGGGGGGGTGCAGCCCCAGCATTTT. Protein product: CASSEDRGGVQPQHF.

The chain has TRBV4-2 and TRBJ2-3; maybe TRBD2 (5 bases). The germline V and J ends were trimmed by 4 bases and 3 bases, with 11 bases remaining between them. The germline V gene has CDR1 LGHNA and CDR2 YNFKEQ. This CDR3 has 14 residues. In DNA, the CDR3 is TGTGCCAGCAGCCTGCACCGGGGAACAGATACGCAGTATTTT. The encoded protein is CASSLHRGTDTQYF.

The chain is built from TRBV28 and TRBJ2-7; 10 nucleotides align to TRBD2. The V gene's germline CDR1 is MDHEN and CDR2 SYDVKM. With 6 bases clipped from V and 4 bases from J, the junction kept 21 bases outside the gene matches. The CDR3 is made up of 19 amino acids. The DNA of the CDR3 is TGTGCCAGCAGCCCTTTGAGGACTGGCTATGGACTAGCGGCGTACGAGCAGTACTTC. Amino acids: CASSPLRTGYGLAAYEQYF.

The chain recombines TRBV30 with TRBJ1-3; D gene uncertain. Germline V lookup: CDR1 GTSNPN, CDR2 SVGIG (reference sequence). CDR3 length: 13 residues. The V and J ends lost 1 base and 13 bases respectively, with 17 bases between them. This CDR3 is CAWSEDTALGIYF. The CDR3 nucleotides are TGTGCCTGGAGTGAAGACACCGCCTTAGGGATATATTTT.

This clone appeared once. The rearrangement joins TRBV27 to TRBJ2-2; TRBD1 or TRBD2 may be the D gene (5 bases each). Trimming pared 4 bases from V and 3 bases from J, leaving 9 bases between. CDR3 length: 14 amino acids. Germline V lookup: CDR1 MNHEY, CDR2 SMNVEV (reference sequence). The CDR3 loop is CASSWDLYTGELFF. The CDR3 DNA reads as TGTGCCAGCAGTTGGGACCTTTACACCGGGGAGCTGTTTTTT.

This rearrangement joins TRBV18 to TRBJ2-7; no firm D call. The CDR3 has 14 amino acids. V shed 3 bases and J shed 1 base, with 10 bases lying between them. Looked up from germline, CDR1 is KGHSH and CDR2 is LQKENI. CDR3 amino acids: CASSPLSASYEQYF. The CDR3 DNA sequence: TGTGCCAGCTCACCCTTGTCAGCTTCCTACGAGCAGTACTTC. The whole variable domain, filled in from reference TRBV18 and TRBJ2-7, reads NAGVMQNPRHLVRRRGQEARLRCSPMKGHSHVYWYRQLPEEGLKFMVYLQKENIIDESGMPKERFSAEFPKEGPSILRIQQVVRGDSAAYFCASSPLSASYEQYFGPGTRLTVT.

Notes on this clone: Given a much more abundant clone one base away, this may be a read error. Distinct nucleotide sequences in the sample also encode this CDR3. The V and J genes are TRBV5-6 and TRBJ2-7; the D is unclear. Looked up from germline, CDR1 is SGHDT and CDR2 is YYEEEE. The length of the CDR3 is 12 residues. The chain's CDR3 is CASSLRSYEQYF. The CDR3 coding sequence is TGTGCAAGCAGCTTGAGGAGCTACGAGCAGTACTTC.

The chain uses TRBV11-1 and TRBJ1-1; no definite D call. Trimming pared 0 bases from V and 3 bases from J, leaving 14 bases between. This CDR3 comprises 16 residues. Germline assignment: CDR1 SGHAT and CDR2 FQDESV (reference sequence). For the CDR3, the DNA is TGTGCCAGCAGCTTAGCCTCTCCGGGCCCCTACACTGAAGCTTTCTTT. It specifies CASSLASPGPYTEAFF.

The J gene is TRBJ2-7, the V gene TRBV5-1; 9 positions agree with TRBD1. Trimming took 4 bases from V and 5 from J; bases not matched to a gene: 7. Germline-derived CDR1 and CDR2 are SGHRS and YFSETQ. The CDR3 is 14 residues long. Here the CDR3 reads CASSRSGQGHEQYF. DNA for the CDR3: TGCGCCAGCAGCCGGTCGGGACAGGGCCACGAGCAGTACTTC.

The gene calls are TRBV7-3 and TRBJ2-5; D is perhaps TRBD2 (6 bases). V was cut by 4 bases and J by 2 bases, with 14 bases left in between. This CDR3 spans 15 amino acids. In germline, CDR1 is SGHTA, CDR2 FQGTGA. The CDR3 DNA follows: TGTGCCAGCAGCTCCCGGCCCAGCGGGCAAGAGACCCAGTACTTC. Its protein is CASSSRPSGQETQYF.

The V call is TRBV30, the J call TRBJ1-5; a possible D gene is TRBD1 (6 bases). With 0 bases removed from V and 6 bases from J, the gap between germline ends came to 12 bases. Per the germline V gene, CDR1 is GTSNPN and CDR2 is SVGIG (reference sequence). The CDR3 totals 14 residues. The CDR3 region has the DNA TGTGCCTGGAGTGTAGGGGGGGGTTTTCAGCCCCAGCATTTT. This sequence encodes CAWSVGGGFQPQHF.

Comments on this clone: This sample also contains other DNA sequences that code for the same CDR3. V and J are TRBV20-1 and TRBJ2-7; no firm D call. The V and J ends lost 2 bases and 4 bases respectively, with 3 bases between them. The V gene's germline CDR1 is DFQATT and CDR2 SNEGSKA (reference sequence). The CDR3 is 10 amino acids. In nucleotides, the CDR3 is TGCAGTGCTAGAATTTACGAGCAGTACTTC. Translating it yields CSARIYEQYF.

This clone has a handful of counts. The chain couples TRBV6-8 to TRBJ1-2, with D uncertain. Germline V gene sequence: CDR1 MNHGY, CDR2 SAAAGT. This CDR3 comprises 10 residues. Trimming shortened V by 6 bases and J by 7 bases, and 6 bases separated the two germline ends. CDR3 region: CASRKGGYTF. The DNA for the CDR3 is TGTGCCAGCAGGAAGGGTGGCTACACCTTC.

Details on this clone: Other DNA variants within this sample encode the same CDR3. CDR3 bases: TGTGCCAGCAGTTTTGGTGGAAACACCATATATTTT. It is translated as CASSFGGNTIYF. This sequence joins TRBV28 and TRBJ1-3; D call uncertain. CDR3 length equals 12 residues. The V and J ends lost 3 bases and 3 bases respectively, with 3 bases between them. The germline V gene has CDR1 MDHEN and CDR2 SYDVKM.